The T cell receptor (beta chain) described here comes from a study of T cells in Graves' hyperthyroidism and ophthalmopathy. Hyperthyroidism in the patients, aged 18 to 65, was newly diagnosed and under 2 months in duration. Lactation, pregnancy, other autoimmune disease or uncontrolled infection excluded patients. The diagnostic basis comprised clinical symptoms, serum thyroxine and TRAb, thyroid ultrasound and orbital computed tomography. PBMCs were collected from an approximately 10 ml volume of fresh peripheral blood. The V gene end was trimmed by 1 base and the J gene end by 2 bases; junction bases not matched to a gene: 8. The CDR3 totals 17 residues. Germline-derived CDR1 and CDR2 are SGHTA and FQGTGA. RNA transcripts served as the template for amplifying TCR beta CDR3 regions. An initial round of RT-PCR targeting the TCR CDR3 relied on the HTBI primer set. One entry per CDR3 protein results from TCRdb running MiXCR on the multiplex PCR reads. Altogether about 760,000 distinct CDR3 sequences are present, around 40% being singletons, with the ten largest covering around 32%.

Sequenced sample: blood. The receptor's source is a woman aged 40 to 50 with Graves' hyperthyroidism. The genes are TRBV7-3 and TRBJ2-3; 8 bases are shared with TRBD2. The DNA for the CDR3 is TGTGCCAGCAGCTTAAGGGGGGGACTAGGTCCCACAGATACGCAGTATTTT. Translated, it gives CASSLRGGLGPTDTQYF.